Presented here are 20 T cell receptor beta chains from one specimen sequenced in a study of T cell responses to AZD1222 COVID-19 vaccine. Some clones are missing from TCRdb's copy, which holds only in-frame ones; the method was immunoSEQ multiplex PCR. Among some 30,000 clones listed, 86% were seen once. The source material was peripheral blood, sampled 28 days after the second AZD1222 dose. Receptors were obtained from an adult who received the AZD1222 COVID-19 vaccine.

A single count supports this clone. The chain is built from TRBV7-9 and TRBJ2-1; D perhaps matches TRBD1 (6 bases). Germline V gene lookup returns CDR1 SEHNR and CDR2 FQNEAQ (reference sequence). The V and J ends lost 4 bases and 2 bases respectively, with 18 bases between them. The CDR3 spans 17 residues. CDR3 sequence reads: CASSSPPGTPTYNEQFF. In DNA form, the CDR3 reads TGTGCCAGCAGCTCTCCCCCCGGGACACCAACCTACAATGAGCAGTTCTTC.

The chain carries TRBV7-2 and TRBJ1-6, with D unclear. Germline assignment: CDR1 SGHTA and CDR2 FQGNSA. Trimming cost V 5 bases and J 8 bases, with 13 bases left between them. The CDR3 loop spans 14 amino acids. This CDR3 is CASSPDQNYSPLHF. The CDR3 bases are TGTGCCAGCAGCCCTGATCAGAATTATTCACCCCTCCACTTT.

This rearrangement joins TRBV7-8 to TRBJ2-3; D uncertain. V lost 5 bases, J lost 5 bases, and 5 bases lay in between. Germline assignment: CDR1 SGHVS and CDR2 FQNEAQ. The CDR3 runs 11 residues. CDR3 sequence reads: CASSPRDTQYF. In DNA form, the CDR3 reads TGTGCCAGCAGCCCGAGAGATACGCAGTATTTT. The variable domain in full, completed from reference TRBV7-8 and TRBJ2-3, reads GAGVSQSPRYKVAKRGQDVALRCDPISGHVSLFWYQQALGQGPEFLTYFQNEAQLDKSGLPSDRFFAERPEGSVSTLKIQRTQQEDSAVYLCASSPRDTQYFGPGTRLTVL.

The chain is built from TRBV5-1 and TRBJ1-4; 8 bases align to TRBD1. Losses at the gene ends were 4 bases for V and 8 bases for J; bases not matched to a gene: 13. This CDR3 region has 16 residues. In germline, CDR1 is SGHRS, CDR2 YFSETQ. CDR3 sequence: CASSLTGDGRKEKLFF. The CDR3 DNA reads TGCGCCAGCAGCCTGACAGGGGACGGACGAAAGGAAAAACTGTTTTTT.

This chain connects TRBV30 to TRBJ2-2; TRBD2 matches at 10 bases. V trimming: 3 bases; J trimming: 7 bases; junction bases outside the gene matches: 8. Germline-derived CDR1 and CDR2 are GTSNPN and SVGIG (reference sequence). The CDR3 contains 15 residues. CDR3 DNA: TGTGCCTGGAGAAGAGCGGGAGGGAGTATCGGGGAGCTGTTTTTT. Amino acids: CAWRRAGGSIGELFF. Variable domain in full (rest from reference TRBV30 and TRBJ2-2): SQTIHQWPATLVQPVGSPLSLECTVEGTSNPNLYWYRQAAGRGLQLLFYSVGIGQISSEVPQNLSASRPQDRQFILSSKKLLLSDSGFYLCAWRRAGGSIGELFFGEGSRLTVL.

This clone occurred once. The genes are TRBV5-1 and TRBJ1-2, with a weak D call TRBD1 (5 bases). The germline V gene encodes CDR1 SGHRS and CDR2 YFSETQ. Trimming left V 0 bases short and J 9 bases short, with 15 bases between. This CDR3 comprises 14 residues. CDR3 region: CASSLGQSAVSYTF. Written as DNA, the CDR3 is TGCGCCAGCAGCTTGGGACAGTCCGCAGTGAGCTACACCTTC.

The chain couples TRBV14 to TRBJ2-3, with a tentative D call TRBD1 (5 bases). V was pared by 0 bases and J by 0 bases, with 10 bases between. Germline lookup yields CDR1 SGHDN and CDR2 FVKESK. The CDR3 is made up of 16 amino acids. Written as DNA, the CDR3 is TGTGCCAGCAGCCAAGACGGCGGACAAAGCACAGATACGCAGTATTTT. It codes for CASSQDGGQSTDTQYF.

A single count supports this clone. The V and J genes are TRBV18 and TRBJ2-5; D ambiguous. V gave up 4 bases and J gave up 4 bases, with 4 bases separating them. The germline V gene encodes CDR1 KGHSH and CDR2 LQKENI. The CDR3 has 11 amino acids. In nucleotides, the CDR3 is TGTGCCAGCTCACAACTAGAGACCCAGTACTTC. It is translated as CASSQLETQYF.

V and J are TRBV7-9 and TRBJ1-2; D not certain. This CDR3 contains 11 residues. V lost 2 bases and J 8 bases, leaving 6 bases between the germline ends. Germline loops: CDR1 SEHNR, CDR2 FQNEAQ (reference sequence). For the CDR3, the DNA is TGTGCCAGCAGCTTATCAGAAGGCTACACCTTC. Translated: CASSLSEGYTF.

This chain's CDR3 is CASSDDRKVYGYTF. The CDR3 nucleotides are TGTGCCAGCAGCGACGACAGGAAGGTCTATGGCTACACCTTC. J is TRBJ1-2 and V is TRBV3-1 (or the pseudogene TRBV3-2); a weak D match, TRBD1 (6 bases). The ends were cut back, 5 bases at V and 4 bases at J, with 14 bases in the middle. CDR3 length: 14 amino acids. Germline V gene lookup returns CDR1 LGHDT and CDR2 YNNKEL (reference sequence).

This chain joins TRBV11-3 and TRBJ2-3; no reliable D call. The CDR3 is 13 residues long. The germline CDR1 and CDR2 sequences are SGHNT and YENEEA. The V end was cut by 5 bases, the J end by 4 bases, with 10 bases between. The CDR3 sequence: CASSPKDADTQYF. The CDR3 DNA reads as TGTGCCAGCAGCCCCAAGGACGCAGATACGCAGTATTTT.

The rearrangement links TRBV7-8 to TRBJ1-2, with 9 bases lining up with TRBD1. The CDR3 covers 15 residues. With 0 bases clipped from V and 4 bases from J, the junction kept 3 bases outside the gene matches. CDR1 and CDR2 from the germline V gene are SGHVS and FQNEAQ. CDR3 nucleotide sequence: TGTGCCAGCAGCTTAGCCCTGGGACAGGGCTATGGCTACACCTTC. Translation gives CASSLALGQGYGYTF.

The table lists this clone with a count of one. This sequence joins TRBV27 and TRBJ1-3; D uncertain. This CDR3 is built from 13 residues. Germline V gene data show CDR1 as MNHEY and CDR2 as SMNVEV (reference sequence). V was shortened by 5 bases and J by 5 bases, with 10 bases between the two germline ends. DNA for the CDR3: TGTGCCAGCAGTCAGAGGGATCGAAACACCATATATTTT. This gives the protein CASSQRDRNTIYF.

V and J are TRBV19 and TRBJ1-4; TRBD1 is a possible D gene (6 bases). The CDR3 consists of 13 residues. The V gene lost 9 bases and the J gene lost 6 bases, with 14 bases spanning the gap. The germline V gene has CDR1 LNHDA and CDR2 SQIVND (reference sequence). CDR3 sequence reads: CASSTGRDEKLFF. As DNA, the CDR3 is TGTGCCAGCTCTACAGGGAGGGATGAAAAACTGTTTTTT.

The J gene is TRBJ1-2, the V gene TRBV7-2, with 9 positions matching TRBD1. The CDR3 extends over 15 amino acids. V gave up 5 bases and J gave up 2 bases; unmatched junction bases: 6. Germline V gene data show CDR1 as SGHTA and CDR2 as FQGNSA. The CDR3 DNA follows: TGTGCCAGCAGCCCACAAACAGGGGGCAACTATGGCTACACCTTC. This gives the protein CASSPQTGGNYGYTF.

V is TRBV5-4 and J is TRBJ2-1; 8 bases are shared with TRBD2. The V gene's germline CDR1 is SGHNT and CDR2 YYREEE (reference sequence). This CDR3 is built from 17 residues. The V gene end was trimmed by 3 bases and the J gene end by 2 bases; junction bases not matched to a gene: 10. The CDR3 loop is CASSSPYGGDPYNEQFF. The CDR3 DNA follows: TGTGCCAGCAGCTCCCCATACGGGGGGGATCCCTACAATGAGCAGTTCTTC. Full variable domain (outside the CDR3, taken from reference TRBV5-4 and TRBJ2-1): ETGVTQSPTHLIKTRGQQVTLRCSSQSGHNTVSWYQQALGQGPQFIFQYYREEENGRGNFPPRFSGLQFPNYSSELNVNALELDDSALYLCASSSPYGGDPYNEQFFGPGTRLTVL.

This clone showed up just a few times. This CDR3 is CASSQQVGEQFF. The CDR3 region has the DNA TGTGCCAGCAGCCAACAAGTAGGTGAGCAGTTCTTC. The rearrangement links TRBV3-1 (or the pseudogene TRBV3-2) to TRBJ2-1; D is unresolved. Germline CDR1 reads LGHDT; CDR2 reads YNNKEL (reference sequence). The CDR3 runs 12 residues. V was pared by 2 bases and J by 9 bases, with 8 bases between.

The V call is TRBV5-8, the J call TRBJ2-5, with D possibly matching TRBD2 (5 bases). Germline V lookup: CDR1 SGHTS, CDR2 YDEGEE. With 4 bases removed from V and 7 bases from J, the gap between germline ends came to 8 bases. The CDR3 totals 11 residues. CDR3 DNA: TGTGCCAGCAGCCCTCGGGGGACCCAGTACTTC. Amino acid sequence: CASSPRGTQYF.

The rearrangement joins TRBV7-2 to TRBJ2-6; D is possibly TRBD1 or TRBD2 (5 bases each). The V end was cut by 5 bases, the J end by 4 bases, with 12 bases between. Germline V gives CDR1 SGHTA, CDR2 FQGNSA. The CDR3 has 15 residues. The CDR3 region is CASSQRGVGANVLTF. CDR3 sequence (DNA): TGTGCCAGCAGCCAAAGAGGGGTCGGGGCCAACGTCCTGACTTTC.

As DNA, the CDR3 is TGTGCCAGTAGCTGGGGACAGGCAACTGGAAACACCATATATTTT. The encoded protein is CASSWGQATGNTIYF. This chain links TRBV19 with TRBJ1-3, with 8 bases aligning to TRBD1. The germline CDR1 and CDR2 sequences are LNHDA and SQIVND (reference sequence). This CDR3 comprises 15 residues. V was pared by 6 bases and J by 2 bases, with 6 bases of the junction left unmatched.